This entry describes one TCR beta chain. In this sample, this clone turned up once. The antigen it binds to is not known. There are no base qualities to consult, and no much larger clone falls within one base. These data are taken from a study of shared clonotypes between healthy human individuals (TCRdb year 2020). With regard to the full study: A few men and a couple of women, aged 18 to 49 years, made up the cohort. For each donor, CD4 naive and CD4 memory were each run on three plates, CD8 naive on two plates, and CD8 memory on one plate. Blood TCR repertoires of five healthy adults were deeply sequenced to estimate repertoire size and the extent of clonotype sharing between individuals. To increase sequencing depth and limit assay-specific biases, different laboratories used diverse techniques to prepare libraries and sequence TCR repertoires. Leukapheresis yielded between about 0.85 and 10 billion PBMCs per donor. Paper-wide results and their limitations: About 4.5% of naive CD4, 3% to 4% of naive CD8, approximately 2% of memory CD4, and less than 0.45% of memory CD8 clonotypes were shared across four donors. Clonotypes shared by all four sorted-subset donors showed higher generation probabilities than non-shared clonotypes. Estimated clonotype richness was generally larger for naive than for memory subsets. Pairwise subsampling led to the expectation that sequencing depth would affect the degree of clonotype sharing among donors. The small number of donors limited the genetic and exposure-history diversity represented. Incomplete sequencing was indicated by rarefaction of sorted-subset datasets, despite the large sequencing depth. Sampling was restricted to blood, and TCR repertoires in tissues likely differ from the TCR repertoires found in blood.

Using the deep immunoSEQ assay, multiplex PCR amplified TCR CDR3 regions from genomic DNA. Extracted genomic DNA from each cell subset was distributed evenly across all wells of several immunoSEQ 96-well plates, and each plate was treated as a replicate. For sorted subsets, each replicate PCR was loaded with roughly 190 ng genomic DNA, equivalent to approximately 27,000 T cell genomes. Purified libraries were measured with a Qubit 3.0 fluorometer, size-checked on a Bioanalyzer 2100, and measured again with the KAPA Library Quantification kit. Every immunoSEQ 96-well plate was sequenced on a dedicated single-read 150-cycle Illumina NextSeq 550 flow cell. From the authors' description of their analysis: Because the immunoSEQ output held only junctional sequences and lacked quality scores, the filtering could not match the filtering applied to full-length reads. Sequences were annotated with PyIR, a Python wrapper for IgBLAST v1.9, using IMGT germline references to assign V/J genes and CDR3. Reads were filtered out if the reads had weak V/J assignments (E-value above 1e-6), no CDR3, stop codons, out-of-frame junctions, or ambiguous translated residues. V3J clonotypes were defined as sequences sharing an identical inferred V gene, J gene, and CDR3 amino acid sequence. To compute the percentage overlap between repertoires, the number of shared unique clonotypes was divided by the size of the smaller repertoire. RTK rarefaction, the Chao1 estimator, and Recon v2.1 estimates of unobserved clonotypes were used to assess repertoire richness. OLGA was used to compute generation probabilities for all TCRbeta clonotypes that the gDNA method yielded from a few donors. In TCRdb, the immuneACCESS table is reduced to in-frame sequences with V and J assigned. These tables do not hold every clone; where another copy was compared, an unresolved V gene accounts for under half, and the others remain unexplained. Clonal size and the V and J genes are those of that table, whereas D and trimming came from the DNA. The sample table lists 2 million to 2.5 million clones, 80% to 95% of them with a count of one. 0.39% of the sample is held by the ten biggest clonotypes.

The donors were healthy, HIV-negative adults with no recently reported acute infections or vaccinations. Every donor was a Caucasian adult residing in Nashville, Tennessee, USA. CD4+ T cells were enriched by magnetic negative selection; naive cells were then positively selected on CD45RA, and the negative fraction formed the memory subset. Blood was obtained by leukapheresis, after which PBMCs were separated by Ficoll-Histopaque density gradient centrifugation and cryopreserved in liquid nitrogen vapor phase. Analytical flow cytometry was used to check the purity and quantity of each magnetically sorted T cell population. Genomic DNA was isolated from every sorted fraction and measured by UV absorbance on a Nanodrop 2000c. Sequences MDHEN (CDR1) and SYDVKM (CDR2) are obtained from the germline V gene. The CDR3 starts with the cysteine, ends with the phenylalanine, and has 15 residues. Here the CDR3 DNA is all that survives: 45 bases in frame from base 1. V lost 6 bases and J lost 2 bases, and the count of bases not matched to a germline gene is 5.

The receptor chain draws on TRBV28 and TRBJ1-3, and TRBD1 matches 9 of the central bases. This clonotype originated in a man aged 18 to 30 in good health. Some clones in this sample may be carry-over from other donors' samples. Sequences were obtained from naive CD4+ T cells from PBMCs. This specimen's cell subset or site label, per the study, means: CD45RA+ positively selected. Here is the DNA: TGTGCCAGCAGCCCTGGGGACAGGGCTGGAAACACCATATATTTT. This is translated as CASSPGDRAGNTIYF.